This T cell receptor (beta chain) was observed in a study of graft-versus-host responses after intestinal transplantation (dated by TCRdb to 2020 to 2022). As for the study more broadly: Multivisceral, liver-intestinal, or isolated intestinal transplants were received by the recipients. Graft-versus-host and host-versus-graft alloreactive T cell clones were tracked in the graft, circulation and bone marrow after intestinal transplantation using bulk TCR-beta CDR3 sequencing. The cohort enrolled some 24 intestinal transplant recipients, one of whom was a retransplant, and a few patients without pretransplant specimens were excluded. Alloreactive clones were identified by sequencing pre-transplant mixed lymphocyte reaction products and comparing them with unstimulated pre-transplant donor and recipient T cells. Instead of going to the commercial service, samples from a few later patients were sequenced in-house on an Illumina MiSeq and processed with MiXCR. Every recipient was given anti-thymocyte globulin induction, then maintenance tacrolimus and steroids for roughly 3 years. A peak of at least 4% donor T cells among recipient peripheral blood mononuclear cells was the definition used for donor T cell macrochimerism. Study-wide findings and limitations: The conclusions were limited by the relatively low number and heterogeneity of the intestinal transplant patients. GvH clones were detected in recipient bone marrow, and some of these GvH clones were observed earlier in ileal mucosa or blood, consistent with an intestinal mucosal origin. Early after transplant, declines in HvG clones were associated with peak levels of circulating GvH clones. In patients with donor T cell macrochimerism, the allografts had high GvH to HvG T cell clonal ratios.

Read against the paper, the sample's time point label means: cells obtained before transplantation from donor or recipient. CD3+CD4+ and CD3+CD8+ populations were FACS-sorted from unstimulated pre-transplant donor and recipient cells taken from spleen or lymph nodes. Library preparation was by the immunoSEQ multiplex PCR assay. For most patients, genomic DNA was isolated with the Qiagen DNeasy Blood and Tissue Kit and sent frozen to Adaptive Biotechnologies for TCR sequencing. Adaptive Biotechnologies carried out high-throughput TCR-beta CDR3 sequencing of genomic DNA for most patients. Per the authors' processing: Adaptive's ImmunoSEQ software supplied the TCR sequencing data for 18 patients, while MiXCR and VDJtools were used to process a few other patients. To correct CD4 versus CD8 sorting errors, any sequence found in both subsets at a frequency ratio below 5:1 was removed. Because the origin of CDR3 nucleotide sequences shared between donor and recipient could not be assigned, those sequences were removed. Alloreactive clones required at least 2-fold expansion over unstimulated cells and minimum CFSE-low frequency of 0.002% (template counts) or 0.001% (read counts). Mappable clones were those detected in sequenced pre-transplant spleen, lymph node, or MLR CFSE-low populations of the donor or recipient. Cumulative frequency of alloreactive clones was calculated as a percentage of all sequences weighted by copy number. Here the immuneACCESS table is served through TCRdb, limited to in-frame sequences with V and J called. Missing clones are a known gap in these copies; in checked studies unresolved V genes cover under half, and the rest lacks a known reason. The V and J calls and clone size were taken over from that table, and D and trimming were inferred from the DNA. Counted in this sample were 90,000 to 150,000 clones; approximately 95% of them appeared once. Around 3% of the sample is held by the ten biggest clonotypes.

Including the terminal cysteine and phenylalanine, the CDR3 comprises 10 residues. Here the CDR3 DNA is all that survives: 30 bases in frame from base 1. The germline V gene (reference sequence) yields DFQATT for CDR1 and SNEGSKA for CDR2. Remarks on this clone: This clone's antigen is unknown. One end of the junction is discordant with germline, which a read error may explain.

Recombination joined TRBV20-1 with TRBJ2-7; the D assignment is uncertain and may be TRBD1 or TRBD2, with 6 bases supporting each. Sequences were derived from unstimulated CD8+ T cells sorted from spleen or lymph node cells, sampled before intestinal transplant. This sequence was found in a human donor who received an intestinal transplant. The CDR3: CSAGSKRGHF. The DNA is TGCAGTGCTGGGAGTAAACGGGGGCACTTC.